This is a list of T cell receptor beta chains from one sample in a study of radiotherapy plus CTLA-4 blockade in lung cancer. TCRdb's copy holds only in-frame clones and misses some; the assay was immunoSEQ multiplex PCR. The data show more than 75,000 clones, around 79% seen once. The starting material was peripheral blood, obtained from a patient treated with radiotherapy plus ipilimumab. The receptors were gathered from a human donor with non-small cell lung cancer who had a partial response to radiotherapy plus ipilimumab. Some clones in this sample may be carry-over from other donors' samples. The CDR3 runs from the conserved cysteine through the conserved F or W. Fields, in order: V gene, D gene, J gene, clone size, CDR3 length, CDR3 DNA, CDR3 protein. The D gene is left open where the match is weak. Only some rows state a clone size, as once, few, many or a class for expanded clones.

TRBV4-1,-,TRBJ1-3,-,11,TGCGCCAGCAGCCTCTTGAACACCATATATTTT,CASSLLNTIYF
TRBV7-2,TRBD1,TRBJ1-3,-,16,TGTGCCAGCTCGGGACAGGTAGATAACTCTGGAAACACCATATATTTT,CASSGQVDNSGNTIYF
TRBV18,-,TRBJ1-2,-,15,TGTGCCAGCTCACCATCCGAGGACTTTCTGCGCGGCTACACCTTC,CASSPSEDFLRGYTF
TRBV28,TRBD1,TRBJ2-7,-,15,TGTGCCAGCAATTCCCCGGGACAGACCGTCTACGAGCAGTACTTC,CASNSPGQTVYEQYF
TRBV2,-,TRBJ1-1,-,14,TGTGCCAGTCTTCGGGGTTTGAGAGACACTGAAGCTTTCTTT,CASLRGLRDTEAFF
TRBV5-4,TRBD2,TRBJ2-3,-,16,TGTGCCAGCAGCCCCCCCAGCGGGAGGGCCGGGGATACGCAGTATTTT,CASSPPSGRAGDTQYF
TRBV13,-,TRBJ2-5,few,13,TGTGCTGCGGCTAGCAGATACCAAGAGACCCAGTACTTC,CAAASRYQETQYF
TRBV7-3,-,TRBJ1-1,-,14,TGTGCCAGCAGCCGGGGAGCGGGAGACACTGAAGCTTTCTTT,CASSRGAGDTEAFF
TRBV9,TRBD2,TRBJ2-1,-,13,TGTGCCAGCAGCTCGGGTGGGAGGGAAGAGCAGTTCTTC,CASSSGGREEQFF
TRBV10-2,TRBD2,TRBJ2-3,-,17,TGCGCCAGCACCCGATGGGGGCTAGCGGGAGAGGCAGATACGCAGTATTTT,CASTRWGLAGEADTQYF
TRBV9,TRBD1,TRBJ2-3,-,16,TGTGCCAGCAGTAAAAACACAGGGGGATGGGCTGATACGCAGTATTTT,CASSKNTGGWADTQYF
TRBV30,TRBD1,TRBJ1-2,-,13,TGTGCCTGGGACCGGGACAGGGTTGACGGCTACACCTTC,CAWDRDRVDGYTF
TRBV30,TRBD1,TRBJ1-2,-,13,TGTGCCTGGAGTGTACAGGGGATCGATGGCTACACCTTC,CAWSVQGIDGYTF
TRBV11-2,-,TRBJ1-2,-,12,TGTGCCAGCAGCTTACAGGGATCTGGCTACACCTTC,CASSLQGSGYTF
TRBV5-5,-,TRBJ2-3,-,16,TGTGCCAGCAGCTTGGAGGCCAGGGATATCACAGATACGCAGTATTTT,CASSLEARDITDTQYF
TRBV11-2,-,TRBJ1-6,-,15,TGTGCCAGCAGCTTAGTGTACGGGTATAATTCACCCCTCCACTTT,CASSLVYGYNSPLHF
TRBV7-8,-,TRBJ2-7,-,17,TGTGCCAGCAGCTTCTACCTATATACAGGAAAAGCCTACGAGCAGTACTTC,CASSFYLYTGKAYEQYF
TRBV2,TRBD2,TRBJ2-2,-,14,TGTGCCAGCATAGCGGGAGCTAGTACCGGGGAGCTGTTTTTT,CASIAGASTGELFF
TRBV11-1,TRBD2,TRBJ2-1,few,15,TGTGCCAGCAGCTCCGGGACTAGCGCCTACAATGAGCAGTTCTTC,CASSSGTSAYNEQFF
TRBV4-2,TRBD2,TRBJ2-3,-,16,TGTGCCAGCAGCCAAGAACTAGCGGAGGGCACAGATACGCAGTATTTT,CASSQELAEGTDTQYF
TRBV6-5,-,TRBJ1-4,-,14,TGTGCCAGCAGTGACCGGACTAGGGGTGAAAAACTGTTTTTT,CASSDRTRGEKLFF